This T cell receptor beta chain was obtained from a study of graft-versus-host responses after intestinal transplantation. This CDR3 has 13 amino acids. The germline gives CDR1 MNHNS, CDR2 SASEGT. The V end was cut by 7 bases, the J end by 0 bases, with 9 bases between. Data came from immunoSEQ multiplex PCR; TCRdb stores just in-frame clones and leaves some out. In the table there are fewer than 30,000 clones, around 94% of which are singletons. This chain links TRBV6-1 with TRBJ1-2; D is undetermined. The clonotype originates from a human patient who received an intestinal transplant, so some T cells may come from the graft donor. Sequenced here: PBMCs, sampled roughly 29 days after intestinal transplant. The CDR3 DNA sequence: TGTGCCAGCACCCCACACCCTAACTATGGCTACACCTTC. Translation: CASTPHPNYGYTF.